This entry lists 17 T cell receptor beta chains sequenced from one sample in a study of neurological immune-mediated disorders. This sample's time point: longitudinal time-point 1 (baseline). Using its own MiXCR run on the 5' RACE reads, TCRdb lists one record per CDR3 protein. Among 60,000 to 90,000 distinct CDR3 sequences listed, about 9.4% were seen once. The sample was PBMCs. The receptors shown here come from a man aged 30 to 45 in good health.

The chain couples TRBV5-6 to TRBJ1-2; a weak D match, TRBD1 (6 bases). The germline gives CDR1 SGHDT, CDR2 YYEEEE. The V gene lost 5 bases and the J gene lost 14 bases, with 22 bases spanning the gap. This CDR3 has 13 residues. The CDR3 is CASSYRDTEASTF. In DNA, the CDR3 is TGTGCCAGCAGTTACCGGGACACGGAGGCCAGTACCTTC.

This clonotype was found many times. The chain is built from TRBV29-1 and TRBJ2-7; D might be TRBD1 (5 bases). Trimming cost V 1 base and J 6 bases, with 13 bases left between them. CDR1 is SQVTM, CDR2 ANQGSEA, per germline. This CDR3 is built from 13 residues. Written as DNA, the CDR3 is TGCAGCGTTGAAGGAAACAGGATGGGCGAGCAGTACTTC. It is translated as CSVEGNRMGEQYF.

The chain has TRBV20-1 and TRBJ2-1; D is perhaps TRBD1 (6 bases). Between the trimmed V and J ends, which lost 7 bases and 4 bases, there was a span of 11 bases. This CDR3 has 12 residues. Germline V gene data show CDR1 as DFQATT and CDR2 as SNEGSKA (reference sequence). The CDR3 DNA reads TGCAGTGTTGGAGACAGGTACAATGAGCAGTTCTTC. This sequence encodes CSVGDRYNEQFF.

This clonotype was counted ten times or more. V usage is TRBV24-1 and J usage is TRBJ2-3, with 8 bases matching TRBD2. The germline CDR1 and CDR2 sequences are KGHDR and SFDVKD. The CDR3 is made up of 16 amino acids. With 0 bases clipped from V and 5 bases from J, the junction kept 6 bases outside the gene matches. CDR3 bases: TGTGCCACCAGTGATTTGCGAGCGGGAGTGAAAGATACGCAGTATTTT. It translates to CATSDLRAGVKDTQYF.

This clonotype has only a few counts. The V gene is TRBV28, the J gene TRBJ2-7; 9 nucleotides agree with TRBD1. V was clipped by 3 bases and J by 3 bases; unmatched bases: 12. Germline lookup yields CDR1 MDHEN and CDR2 SYDVKM. CDR3 size: 17 residues. CDR3 bases: TGTGCCAGCAGTTTCTCATCCCCGGGACAGGGTGGCTACGAGCAGTACTTC. Its translation: CASSFSSPGQGGYEQYF.

Many counts were recorded for this clonotype. The chain carries TRBV5-5 and TRBJ2-3; 7 nucleotides line up with TRBD2. The CDR3 length is 15 residues. Trimming took 3 bases from V and 9 from J; bases not matched to a gene: 13. Germline CDR1 SGHKS, CDR2 YYEKEE (reference sequence). This CDR3 is CASSSGTTTSSTQYF. The CDR3 DNA reads TGTGCCAGCAGCTCTGGGACTACTACAAGTTCCACGCAGTATTTT.

Notes on this clonotype: A much larger clone lies a single base off, so this may be a read error. The chain has TRBV12-3 or TRBV12-4 and TRBJ2-7, with 8 bases aligning to TRBD2. This CDR3 spans 14 amino acids. After removal of 6 bases from V and 7 bases from J, the junction contained 11 bases not matched to a gene. The CDR3 DNA reads TGTGCCAGCAGCCGGACTAGCAGGAGGGCAGAGCAGTACTTC. This sequence encodes CASSRTSRRAEQYF.

The chain is built from TRBV18 and TRBJ2-7, with 8 bases that match TRBD1. This CDR3 is 16 amino acids long. CDR1 is KGHSH, CDR2 LQKENI, per germline. J gave up 0 bases and V 2 bases, and 6 bases lay outside the gene matches. Here the CDR3 reads CASSPLDRASSYEQYF. CDR3 DNA sequence: TGTGCCAGCTCACCATTGGACAGGGCGAGCTCCTACGAGCAGTACTTC.

In its sample, this clonotype was seen many times. The CDR3 nucleotides read TGCGCCAGCAGCTTGGCGACAGGGCCGGGCTACGAGCAGTACTTC. It codes for CASSLATGPGYEQYF. V and J are TRBV5-1 and TRBJ2-7, with 7 bases matching TRBD1. Germline assignment: CDR1 SGHRS and CDR2 YFSETQ. The V and J ends lost 0 bases and 3 bases, in that order; junction bases with no gene match: 6. The CDR3 length is 15 residues.

This clonotype was counted ten times or more. The gene calls are TRBV29-1 and TRBJ2-7, with D possibly TRBD1 on 5 matching bases. Germline-derived CDR1 and CDR2 are SQVTM and ANQGSEA. CDR3 length: 14 residues. Between the trimmed V and J ends, which lost 2 bases and 4 bases, there was a span of 15 bases. DNA of the CDR3: TGCAGCGTTGAATTTCAGGGCAAAAATTACGAGCAGTACTTC. It encodes CSVEFQGKNYEQYF.

In its sample, this clonotype was seen many times. J is TRBJ2-7 and V is TRBV5-5; maybe TRBD2 (5 bases). This CDR3 is built from 13 residues. Between the trimmed V and J ends, which lost 4 bases and 3 bases, there was a span of 11 bases. The germline V gene has CDR1 SGHKS and CDR2 YYEKEE (reference sequence). CDR3 amino acids: CASSLPGLYEQYF. The CDR3, as DNA: TGTGCCAGCAGCCTACCTGGACTCTACGAGCAGTACTTC.

This clonotype showed up many times. The rearrangement links TRBV29-1 to TRBJ2-5, with 11 bases that match TRBD1. With V trimmed by 7 bases and J by 4 bases, 5 bases remained unmatched. CDR1 SQVTM and CDR2 ANQGSEA come from the germline V gene. There are 13 residues in the CDR3. CDR3 loop: CSALGQGGETQYF. In nucleotides, the CDR3 is TGCAGCGCTCTGGGACAGGGGGGAGAGACCCAGTACTTC. The entire variable domain, with the rest obtained from reference TRBV29-1 and TRBJ2-5, is as follows: SAVISQKPSRDICQRGTSLTIQCQVDSQVTMMFWYRQQPGQSLTLIATANQGSEATYESGFVIDKFPISRPNLTFSTLTVSNMSPEDSSIYLCSALGQGGETQYFGPGTRLLVL.

This clonotype was counted ten times or more. This chain links TRBV5-6 with TRBJ1-5; D unclear. CDR3 length equals 15 residues. Germline V gene data show CDR1 as SGHDT and CDR2 as YYEEEE. Trimming took off 0 bases at V and 0 bases at J, with 7 bases between the two ends. CDR3 DNA: TGTGCCAGCAGCTTGGGCTTTGGTAGCAATCAGCCCCAGCATTTT. This gives the protein CASSLGFGSNQPQHF.

This clonotype was counted ten times or more. The chain is built from TRBV12-3 or TRBV12-4 and TRBJ1-4; 10 nucleotides align to TRBD1. Trimming at V came to 5 bases and at J to 6 bases, leaving 6 bases not matched to a gene. CDR3 size: 15 residues. The CDR3 reads CASSTLGQGHEKLFF. CDR3 in DNA: TGTGCCAGCAGTACCCTGGGACAGGGGCATGAAAAACTGTTTTTT.

In its sample, this clonotype was seen many times. This chain uses TRBV5-5 with TRBJ2-7, with D perhaps matching TRBD2 (6 bases). V lost 0 bases to trimming and J lost 4 bases, with 14 bases between them. CDR3 size: 15 residues. The germline V gene encodes CDR1 SGHKS and CDR2 YYEKEE (reference sequence). The CDR3 region has the DNA TGTGCCAGCAGCTTGGATGGCGGGATCTTGTACGAGCAGTACTTC. Its translation is CASSLDGGILYEQYF.

This clonotype has a count of ten or more. The CDR3 here is CSAEPGQNSVGAYNEQFF. The CDR3 DNA is TGCAGTGCCGAACCGGGACAGAATAGCGTGGGAGCCTACAATGAGCAGTTCTTC. The gene calls are TRBV20-1 and TRBJ2-1; 7 positions agree with TRBD1. With 6 bases clipped from V and 2 bases from J, the junction kept 19 bases outside the gene matches. Germline V gene sequence: CDR1 DFQATT, CDR2 SNEGSKA (reference sequence). The CDR3 has 18 residues.

This clonotype has ten or more counts. J is TRBJ2-7 and V is TRBV20-1, with 7 bases identical to TRBD1. The length of the CDR3 is 15 residues. Germline V gives CDR1 DFQATT, CDR2 SNEGSKA (reference sequence). V was pared by 3 bases and J by 4 bases, with 12 bases of the junction left unmatched. CDR3 nucleotide sequence: TGCAGTGCTAGGGATCCGGGACAGAGCATGTACGAGCAGTACTTC. Translated, it gives CSARDPGQSMYEQYF.